This TCR beta chain was sequenced in a study of radiotherapy plus CTLA-4 blockade in lung cancer. Turning to this clone: Its antigen is currently unknown.

The protocol was immunoSEQ multiplex PCR, while the TCRdb copy is restricted to in-frame clones and leaves out a portion. The sample contains under 50,000 clones, approximately 86% of which appear only once. General observations from the study: Reports state that early shifts in blood T cell clones, with interferon-beta, best predicted response.

The CDR3 is made up of 19 amino acids. Trimming cost V 1 base and J 0 bases, with 21 bases left between them. The germline V gene encodes CDR1 MNHEY and CDR2 SMNVEV (reference sequence). The sequence derives from a human donor with non-small cell lung cancer whose response to radiotherapy plus ipilimumab could not be evaluated. The material was peripheral blood, obtained from a patient treated with radiotherapy plus ipilimumab. The chain couples TRBV27 to TRBJ1-2; a weak D match, TRBD1 (6 bases). CDR3 sequence reads: CASSLWADRTSWANYGYTF. CDR3 nucleotides: TGTGCCAGCAGTTTATGGGCCGACAGGACGAGTTGGGCTAACTATGGCTACACCTTC.